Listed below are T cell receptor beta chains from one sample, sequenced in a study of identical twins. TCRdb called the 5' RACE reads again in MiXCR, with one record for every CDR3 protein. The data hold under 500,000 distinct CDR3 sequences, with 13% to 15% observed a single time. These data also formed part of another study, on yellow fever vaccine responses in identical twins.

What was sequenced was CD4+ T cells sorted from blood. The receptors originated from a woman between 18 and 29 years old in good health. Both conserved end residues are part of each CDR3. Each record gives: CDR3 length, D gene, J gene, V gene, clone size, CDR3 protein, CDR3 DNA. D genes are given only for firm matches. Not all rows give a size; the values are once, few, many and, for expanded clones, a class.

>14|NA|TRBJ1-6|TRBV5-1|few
CASSIQAENSPLHF
TGCGCCAGCAGCATCCAGGCAGAGAATTCACCCCTCCACTTT
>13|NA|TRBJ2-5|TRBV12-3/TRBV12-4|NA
CASSFGQSETQYF
TGTGCCAGCAGTTTCGGGCAGTCGGAGACCCAGTACTTC
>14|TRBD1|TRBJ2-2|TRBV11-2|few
CASSLDRGAGELFF
TGTGCCAGCAGTCTTGACAGGGGTGCCGGGGAGCTGTTTTTT
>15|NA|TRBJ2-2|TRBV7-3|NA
CASSASTRGAGELFF
TGTGCCAGCAGCGCTTCGACTAGAGGGGCCGGGGAGCTGTTTTTT
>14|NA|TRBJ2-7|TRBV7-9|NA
CASSLAGSSHEQYF
TGTGCCAGCAGCTTGGCAGGGAGTAGCCACGAGCAGTACTTC
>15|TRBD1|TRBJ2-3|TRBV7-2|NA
CASSRDRDAADTQYF
TGTGCCAGCAGCCGGGACAGGGACGCCGCAGATACGCAGTATTTT
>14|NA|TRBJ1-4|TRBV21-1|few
CASSKEGQGEKLFF
TGTGCCAGCAGCAAAGAGGGACAGGGTGAAAAACTGTTTTTT
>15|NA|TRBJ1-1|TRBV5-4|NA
CASSLSSVRSTEAFF
TGTGCCAGCAGCTTATCCTCAGTAAGGAGCACTGAAGCTTTCTTT
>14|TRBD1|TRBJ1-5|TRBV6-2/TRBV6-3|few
CASRMDRGNQPQHF
TGTGCCAGCAGGATGGACAGGGGCAATCAGCCCCAGCATTTT
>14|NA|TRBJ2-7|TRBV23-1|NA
CANPKQGRSYEQYF
TGCGCCAATCCGAAGCAGGGGCGATCCTACGAGCAGTACTTC
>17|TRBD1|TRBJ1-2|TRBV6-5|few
CASSYGQGNIGDYGYTF
TGTGCCAGCAGTTACGGACAGGGGAATATCGGGGACTATGGCTACACCTTC
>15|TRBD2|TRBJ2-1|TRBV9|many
CASSTGTSGGAEQFF
TGTGCCAGCAGCACAGGGACTAGCGGGGGGGCAGAGCAGTTCTTC
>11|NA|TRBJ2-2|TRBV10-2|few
CASSPVGELFF
TGCGCCAGCAGTCCGGTAGGGGAGCTGTTTTTT
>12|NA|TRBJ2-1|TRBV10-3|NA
CANSDRSHEQFF
TGTGCCAACTCAGACAGGTCGCATGAGCAGTTCTTC
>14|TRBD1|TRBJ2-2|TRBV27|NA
CASSFQGDTGELFF
TGTGCCAGCAGTTTCCAGGGGGACACCGGGGAGCTGTTTTTT
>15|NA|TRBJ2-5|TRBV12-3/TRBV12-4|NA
CASSSTGRFQETQYF
TGTGCCAGCAGTTCGACAGGGAGGTTCCAAGAGACCCAGTACTTC
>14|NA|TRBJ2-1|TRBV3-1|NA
CASSQESLTNEQFF
TGTGCCAGCAGCCAAGAATCACTCACCAATGAGCAGTTCTTC
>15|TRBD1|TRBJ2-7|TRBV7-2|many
CASSYEQGITYEQYF
TGTGCCAGCAGCTATGAACAGGGGATAACCTACGAGCAGTACTTC
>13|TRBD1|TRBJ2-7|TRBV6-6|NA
CASRFSGGDEQYF
TGTGCCAGCAGGTTTTCAGGGGGCGACGAGCAGTACTTC
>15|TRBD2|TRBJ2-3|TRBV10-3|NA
CAISDPAGGVDTQYF
TGTGCCATCAGTGACCCAGCGGGAGGGGTAGATACGCAGTATTTT
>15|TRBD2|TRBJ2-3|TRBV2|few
CASNLAGTSTDTQYF
TGTGCCAGCAACCTAGCGGGGACTAGCACAGATACGCAGTATTTT
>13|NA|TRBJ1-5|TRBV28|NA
CASRDNGGQPQHF
TGTGCCAGCAGGGATAATGGGGGTCAGCCCCAGCATTTT
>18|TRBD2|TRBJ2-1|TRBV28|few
CASRVTGLALFSYNEQFF
TGTGCCAGCAGGGTTACGGGACTAGCTTTATTCTCCTACAATGAGCAGTTCTTC
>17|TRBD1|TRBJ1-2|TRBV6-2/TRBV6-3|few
CASSSPGQGAIGYGYTF
TGTGCCAGCAGTTCTCCGGGACAGGGGGCTATTGGCTATGGCTACACCTTC
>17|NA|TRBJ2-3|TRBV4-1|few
CASSQIQGAGGPDTQYF
TGCGCCAGCAGCCAAATCCAGGGGGCGGGAGGCCCAGATACGCAGTATTTT
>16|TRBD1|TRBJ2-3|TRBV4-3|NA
CASSQLTGGGTDTQYF
TGCGCCAGCAGCCAGCTAACAGGGGGTGGTACAGATACGCAGTATTTT
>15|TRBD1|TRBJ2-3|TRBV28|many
CASSKTGDRTDTQYF
TGTGCCAGCAGTAAGACAGGGGACAGGACAGATACGCAGTATTTT
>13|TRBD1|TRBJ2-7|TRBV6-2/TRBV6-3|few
CASPGQGAYEQYF
TGTGCCAGCCCCGGACAGGGGGCCTACGAGCAGTACTTC
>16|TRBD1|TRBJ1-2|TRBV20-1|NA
CSARLTGTGGYYGYTF
TGCAGTGCTAGACTGACCGGGACAGGGGGTTACTATGGCTACACCTTC
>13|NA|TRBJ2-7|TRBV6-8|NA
CASSYPRPRGQYF
TGTGCCAGCAGTTACCCTAGACCTCGGGGGCAGTACTTC
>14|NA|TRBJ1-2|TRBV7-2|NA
CASSLKLRIYGYTF
TGTGCCAGCAGCTTAAAGTTAAGGATCTATGGCTACACCTTC
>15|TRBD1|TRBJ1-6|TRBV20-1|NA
CSAKTGGSYNSPLHF
TGCAGTGCAAAGACAGGGGGCTCCTATAATTCACCCCTCCACTTT
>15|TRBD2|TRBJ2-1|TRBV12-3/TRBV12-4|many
CASSLLTSGVNEQFF
TGTGCCAGCAGTTTACTGACTAGCGGGGTTAATGAGCAGTTCTTC
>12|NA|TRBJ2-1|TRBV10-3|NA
CAIEGGGNEQFF
TGTGCCATCGAGGGGGGGGGCAATGAGCAGTTCTTC
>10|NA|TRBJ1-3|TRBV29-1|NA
CSVGSDTIYF
TGCAGCGTAGGGTCGGACACCATATATTTT